This TCR beta chain was identified in a study of molecular identifiers for immune sequencing clone quantification. Study summary: Five portions were made in replicates from RNA of roughly 18,000 or 92,000 naive CD8 cells, and four underwent sequencing. Study-level results: For effector cells, clones above 20 RNA copies held over 99% of molecules; for naive cells, under 1%.

Methods described previously were used for bulk TCR libraries, and listed TCR primers were applied. TCRdb passed the PCR reads through MiXCR, listing each CDR3 protein once. There are just under 65,000 distinct CDR3 sequences in the sample; approximately 18% occur only once, and about 1.3% lies in the top ten. Germline-derived CDR1 and CDR2 are SQVTM and ANQGSEA. The CDR3 covers 14 residues. The authors sorted naive CD8 T cells as CD8+CD4-CCR7+CD45RA+. To note about this clonotype: Its antigen remains unidentified. Germline is not matched at one junction end, which may reflect a read error.

The sequenced material came from naive CD8+ T cells from blood, with Jurkat cell RNA spiked in. The subset denotes: FACS-sorted CD8+CD4-CCR7+CD45RA+ naive T cells. J is TRBJ1-2 and V is TRBV29-1, with D possibly TRBD1 on 5 matching bases. The receptor was derived from a human donor in good health. Some libraries in this study had Jurkat cell RNA spiked in. CDR3 region: CSVEWDPPPRGYAF. In DNA form, the CDR3 reads TGCAGCGTTGAATGGGACCCCCCCCCGAGGGGCTACGCCTTC.